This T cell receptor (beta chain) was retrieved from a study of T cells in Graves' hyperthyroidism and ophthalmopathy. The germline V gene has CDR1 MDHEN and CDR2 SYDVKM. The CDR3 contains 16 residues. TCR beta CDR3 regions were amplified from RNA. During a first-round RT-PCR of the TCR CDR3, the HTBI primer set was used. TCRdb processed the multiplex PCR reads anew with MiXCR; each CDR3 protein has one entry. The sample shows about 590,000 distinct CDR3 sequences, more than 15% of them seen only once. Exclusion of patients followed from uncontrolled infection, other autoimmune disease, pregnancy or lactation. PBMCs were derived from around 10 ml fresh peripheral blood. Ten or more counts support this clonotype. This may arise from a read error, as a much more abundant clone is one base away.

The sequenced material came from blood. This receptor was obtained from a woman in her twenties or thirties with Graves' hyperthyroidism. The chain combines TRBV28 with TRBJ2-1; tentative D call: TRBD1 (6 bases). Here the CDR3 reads CASILSADSSYNKQFF. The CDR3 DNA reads TGTGCCAGCATCCTCTCGGCGGACAGCTCCTACAATAAGCAGTTCTTC.